The T cell receptor (beta chain) under discussion was sequenced for a study of graft-versus-host responses after intestinal transplantation. The CDR3 extends over 15 amino acids. From germline, CDR1 is MNHNY and CDR2 SVGAGI (reference sequence). Trimming took 0 bases from V and 8 from J, leaving 16 bases between them. In its sample, this clone was seen once. Its antigen is undetermined. Here immunoSEQ multiplex PCR was the method, and the copy in TCRdb shows in-frame clones only, minus some. The top ten hold more than 0.25% of the sample, which has about 86,000 clones, 88% seen once. Sequenced material: unstimulated CD4+ T cells sorted from spleen or lymph node cells, taken before transplant. This chain connects TRBV6-6 to TRBJ1-1; D ambiguous. This receptor was taken from a human donor who was the organ donor for an intestinal transplant. The CDR3 DNA reads as TGTGCCAGCAGTTACTCTGGGGAGGCGGTGTCGGAAGCTTTCTTT. Translation: CASSYSGEAVSEAFF.